A selection of T cell receptor beta chains follows, all from one sample in a study of cytomegalovirus exposure and HLA in healthy donors. Assay used: immunoSEQ multiplex PCR; TCRdb lists only in-frame clones, some missing. The sample records 200,000 to 250,000 clones, less than 80% being singletons. What was sequenced was PBMCs. The origin of the receptors is a girl aged 2 to 9 in good health and CMV-seronegative. The CDR3 runs from the conserved cysteine through the conserved F or W. D genes are given only for firm matches. Expanded clones get a size class; other rows say once, few or many, or leave the size out.

few	TRBV4-1	TRBJ1-2	-	CASSQEKRRGGYTF	TGCGCCAGCAGCCAAGAGAAAAGGCGAGGAGGCTACACCTTC
-	TRBV6-6	TRBJ2-7	-	CATGETDKDHYEQYF	TGTGCCACCGGGGAAACAGACAAAGACCACTACGAGCAGTACTTC
-	TRBV14	TRBJ1-1	-	CASSHLPSGTEAFF	TGTGCCAGCAGCCACTTACCGAGCGGGACTGAAGCTTTCTTT
-	TRBV2	TRBJ2-2	-	CASNLGSSTGELFF	TGTGCCAGCAATCTCGGTAGCTCCACCGGGGAGCTGTTTTTT
-	TRBV27	TRBJ2-1	TRBD2	CASSSYSGGLDEQFF	TGTGCCAGCAGTTCTTATAGCGGGGGGTTGGATGAGCAGTTCTTC
-	TRBV19	TRBJ2-5	-	CASFSRHPLVETQYF	TGTGCCAGTTTTTCCCGGCATCCCCTAGTAGAGACCCAGTACTTC
-	TRBV7-8	TRBJ2-7	-	CASNPQVAGTYEQYF	TGTGCCAGCAACCCCCAGGTTGCAGGGACCTACGAGCAGTACTTC
-	TRBV7-3	TRBJ1-4	TRBD1	CASSLPDRDGSEKLFF	TGTGCCAGCAGCTTACCCGACAGGGACGGGAGTGAAAAACTGTTTTTT
-	TRBV19	TRBJ1-4	TRBD1	CASSTQGAFNEKLFF	TGTGCCAGTAGTACCCAGGGGGCGTTTAATGAAAAACTGTTTTTT
-	TRBV29-1	TRBJ1-1	-	CSVEGRWNTEAFF	TGCAGCGTTGAGGGCAGGTGGAACACTGAAGCTTTCTTT
-	TRBV18	TRBJ1-4	TRBD1	CASSPRTGGATNEKLFF	TGTGCCAGCTCACCACGGACAGGGGGTGCAACTAATGAAAAACTGTTTTTT
-	TRBV6-5	TRBJ2-7	-	CASSYRYRYEQYF	TGTGCCAGCAGTTATCGCTACCGCTACGAGCAGTACTTC
-	TRBV27	TRBJ1-1	-	CATHGRGPRTEAFF	TGTGCCACCCACGGCAGGGGCCCCCGCACTGAAGCTTTCTTT
few	TRBV30	TRBJ2-1	-	CAWSPGASYNEQFF	TGTGCCTGGAGCCCAGGGGCATCCTACAATGAGCAGTTCTTC
-	TRBV28	TRBJ1-1	TRBD1	CASSAGQLTEAFF	TGTGCCAGCTCCGCGGGACAGTTGACTGAAGCTTTCTTT
-	TRBV9	TRBJ2-1	-	CASSETSVPYNEQFF	TGTGCCAGCAGCGAAACTAGTGTCCCCTACAATGAGCAGTTCTTC
-	TRBV19	TRBJ2-2	-	CASSIARGTGELFF	TGTGCCAGTAGTATAGCCAGGGGCACCGGGGAGCTGTTTTTT
-	TRBV27	TRBJ2-7	-	CARITIKIQGNEQYF	TGTGCCAGGATTACCATAAAGATCCAGGGTAACGAGCAGTACTTC
-	TRBV29-1	TRBJ2-5	-	CSAQEMGAGETQYF	TGCAGCGCCCAAGAGATGGGGGCCGGGGAGACCCAGTACTTC
once	TRBV5-8	TRBJ1-1	TRBD1	CASSLGDRGNTEAFF	TGTGCCAGCAGCTTGGGGGACAGGGGGAACACTGAAGCTTTCTTT
-	TRBV4-2	TRBJ2-7	-	CASSQRVGTPSSYEQYF	TGTGCCAGCAGCCAAAGGGTCGGGACTCCAAGCTCCTACGAGCAGTACTTC
once	TRBV11-3	TRBJ1-1	-	CASSSDSDTEAFF	TGTGCCAGCAGCTCGGACAGTGACACTGAAGCTTTCTTT
-	TRBV7-9	TRBJ2-7	TRBD1	CASSSGQSKAEQYF	TGTGCCAGCAGCTCGGGACAGTCAAAGGCCGAGCAGTACTTC
-	TRBV5-5	TRBJ2-1	TRBD2	CASSPPSGAYNEQFF	TGTGCCAGCAGCCCTCCTAGCGGGGCGTACAATGAGCAGTTCTTC
-	TRBV27	TRBJ2-7	-	CASSFGPGRAGEQYF	TGTGCCAGCAGTTTCGGGCCGGGTAGGGCGGGCGAGCAGTACTTC